This T cell receptor (beta chain) comes out of a study of beta chain features in type 1 diabetes. Findings of the study overall: Moderate yet significant TCRB CDR3 shortening was seen in Type 1 diabetes patients in all four CD4+ subsets. Naive, central memory and Treg TCRB repertoires appeared more alike in patients than in healthy donors. For type 1 diabetes patients, VDJ junctions showed fewer insertions and more deletions. Still unanswered here is whether HLA type influences TCRB rearrangement.

Expressed TCRB transcripts were sequenced because the entire RNA isolate underwent reverse transcription. TCRdb's table, derived via immunoSEQ multiplex PCR, lists solely in-frame clones and lacks some. The table lists 400,000 or so clones, 8.5% to 10% of them singletons. Via the markers CD45RO/CCR7/CD25/CD127/CD95/CD27, stem cell-like memory, regulatory, central memory and naive CD4+ cells were sorted. The CDR3 covers 14 residues. Germline CDR1 GTSNPN, CDR2 SVGIG (reference sequence). Trimming removed 2 bases from V and 1 base from J, with 9 bases in between. About this clone: The antigen remains unidentified.

The rearrangement joins TRBV30 to TRBJ1-5; D is uncertain. The TCR was taken from a young man with type 1 diabetes. The specimen sequenced was central memory CD4+ T cells from blood. The CDR3 protein is CAWSSTLSNQPQHF. The CDR3 nucleotides are TGTGCCTGGAGTTCTACACTGAGCAATCAGCCCCAGCATTTT.